This record covers a single TCR beta chain. As yet, its antigen is unknown. This table comes from immunoSEQ multiplex PCR, and its TCRdb copy is limited to in-frame clones, with some not included. The sample has roughly 45,000 clones; around 90% are singletons. With V trimmed by 3 bases and J by 3 bases, 1 base remained unmatched. The CDR3 is 14 amino acids. Germline lookup yields CDR1 MNHNS and CDR2 SASEGT. Separate from the approximately 730-subject first cohort, the 120-subject validation cohort was the one that the donors belonged to. The data originate from a study of cytomegalovirus exposure and HLA in healthy donors. Study-level findings and limits: In vitro work confirmed that a few CMV-associated chains recognize CMV antigens.

Sequencing was performed on PBMCs. This sequence joins TRBV6-1 and TRBJ2-2; 7 bases align to TRBD2. The clonotype originates from a man aged 18 to 29 in good health and CMV-seronegative. CDR3 DNA sequence: TGTGCCAGCAGTGATCGGGGGGACACCGGGGAGCTGTTTTTT. As protein: CASSDRGDTGELFF.